Listed here are 5 T cell receptor beta chains from one sample, sequenced in a study of T cells in Graves' hyperthyroidism and ophthalmopathy. RNA transcripts yielded amplified TCR beta CDR3 regions. The HTBI set primed first-round TCR CDR3 RT-PCR. TCRdb re-called the multiplex PCR reads through MiXCR, storing one row per CDR3 protein. Here the sample spans about 500,000 distinct CDR3 sequences, approximately 15% being singletons. Sample: blood. The receptors here all came from a woman aged 18-29 years with Graves' hyperthyroidism.

This clonotype has at least ten counts. The chain links TRBV20-1 to TRBJ1-1, with 7 bases that match TRBD1. Trimming removed 0 bases from V and 6 bases from J; junction bases left unmatched: 4. Germline assignment: CDR1 DFQATT and CDR2 SNEGSKA (reference sequence). The length of the CDR3 is 13 residues. The CDR3 nucleotides are TGCAGTGCTAGAGAGACAGGGAAGTCTGAAGCTTTCTTT. Amino acid sequence: CSARETGKSEAFF.

This clonotype has just a few counts. This sequence joins TRBV20-1 and TRBJ2-3; TRBD2 is a possible D gene (6 bases). CDR1 is DFQATT, CDR2 SNEGSKA, per germline (reference sequence). Deletions cut 5 bases from V and 0 bases from J, with 24 bases between. This CDR3 has 18 residues. For the CDR3, the DNA is TGCAGTGCTCCCCGAGGGCGGGATACAACCTCTAGCACAGATACGCAGTATTTT. Residues: CSAPRGRDTTSSTDTQYF.

This clonotype was seen at least ten times. V usage is TRBV28 and J usage is TRBJ2-3, with no clear D. The CDR3 runs 14 residues. Deletions cut 5 bases from V and 2 bases from J, with 11 bases between. Germline CDR1 and CDR2: MDHEN and SYDVKM. CDR3 protein: CASSPRGPTDTQYF. CDR3 DNA sequence: TGTGCCAGCAGTCCCCGAGGACCCACAGATACGCAGTATTTT. The variable domain in full, with the rest retrieved from reference TRBV28 and TRBJ2-3, is DVKVTQSSRYLVKRTGEKVFLECVQDMDHENMFWYRQDPGLGLRLIYFSYDVKMKEKGDIPEGYSVSREKKERFSLILESASTNQTSMYLCASSPRGPTDTQYFGPGTRLTVL.

This chain links TRBV9 with TRBJ2-1, with D perhaps being TRBD1 or TRBD2 (5 bases each). Germline V gene lookup returns CDR1 SGDLS and CDR2 YYNGEE. The CDR3 contains 14 residues. V lost 4 bases to trimming and J lost 4 bases, with 12 bases between them. The CDR3: CASSLRDQYNEQFF. The CDR3 nucleotides read TGTGCCAGCAGCTTACGGGACCAATACAATGAGCAGTTCTTC.

This clonotype was detected ten times or more. The chain recombines TRBV12-3 or TRBV12-4 with TRBJ1-1; the D gene is possibly TRBD1 (6 bases). The CDR3 totals 14 residues. Trimming took 7 bases from V and 0 from J, leaving 12 bases between them. In DNA form, the CDR3 reads TGTGCCAGCACTCCGGGACATATGAACACTGAAGCTTTCTTT. This gives the protein CASTPGHMNTEAFF.